The source of this T cell receptor (beta chain) is a study of cytomegalovirus exposure and HLA in healthy donors (dated 2017 in TCRdb). About the study as a whole: An earlier analysis of more than 550 of the donors reported 250 to 300 Gb of sequence data and 95 million to 120 million unique TCR beta sequences obtained from approximately 180 million T cells. An early release covering about 600 HLA-typed donors comprised about 320 gigabases of sequencing data and around 85 million unique TCR sequences. About five DR-DQ haplotypes were handled as single units for association and clustering, since linkage in the cohort was strong. The number of typed donors differed by locus: roughly 629-630 for A, B, C, DRB1 and DQB1; 522 for DQA1; 606 for DPA1; and some 430 for DPB1. The study aimed to test whether signatures of past pathogen exposure could be identified by cataloging public T cell receptors. The study profiled the T cell repertoires of more than 500 subjects by immunosequencing and related them to cytomegalovirus serostatus. Among roughly 370 genotyped donors of the cohort, an average of 235,054 unique TCR beta nucleotide sequences were sequenced per donor, roughly 18% of them non-productive. Rather than using new phenotypic data, the later analysis identified candidate immune exposures from TCR beta sequences and from how often those sequences occurred across donors. To decide whether each TCR beta V gene segment behaved as functional or pseudogenic, an earlier analysis of approximately 600 of the donors relied on high-throughput TCR beta sequencing. Every discovery cohort repertoire had been produced on one sequencing platform. HLA typing included class I and class II loci at four-digit resolution. Besides the first cohort of around 700 subjects, a separate validation cohort made up of over 100 different subjects was used. Of the approximately 400 genotyped donors, approximately 81% were placed in the genetic ancestry cluster associated with self-reported Caucasian donors. The study combined high-throughput TCR immunosequencing, statistical association of individual TCRs with disease status, and machine learning to predict cytomegalovirus infection status. Donor age, sex, ethnicity and CMV serostatus were compiled alongside the repertoire data. A later genetic analysis used genome-wide SNP genotypes for about 60% of the 666 donors, treating that subset as a discovery cohort. To study patterns of TCR occurrence, a later analysis re-analyzed previously published TCR beta repertoires from 550 to 800 donors and added high-resolution HLA genotyping. What the research found in general, with its limitations: Roughly uniform sequencing depth across donors was assumed in presence/absence analyses, although this assumption may not hold. In a later analysis, HLA-associated TCR beta chains were found to be more clonally expanded and to have lower generation probabilities than equally common non-associated chains. In an earlier analysis of around 600 of the donors, most TCR beta V segments appeared in productive rearrangements about 90% or about 30% of the time, broadly matching IMGT annotations. A later analysis found that most CMV-associated TCR beta chains appeared HLA-restricted, with HLA associations seemingly driven largely by CMV exposure. A further reported finding was that TCR beta sequences accurately predicted the HLA-A and HLA-B alleles for most subjects in the first cohort. The study gave a list of under 200 TCR beta chains associated with cytomegalovirus. Most TCR sequences were seen in very few donors, while some public TCRs were found in many individuals. Because HLA typing was unavailable for some donors at each locus, only the typed subset was used in association tests. For the cohort, immune exposure information was limited to CMV serostatus. Some IMGT-functional V segments, including TRBV6-2 and TRBV6-3, could not be told apart with the 87-base-pair reads, so those segments were excluded. A cluster of highly shared sequence variants was judged likely to be a technical artifact of the sequencing pipeline. Correlated functional status among segregating V segments might be attributable to linkage disequilibrium, but an unknown experimental factor could not be ruled out. Three of the identified cytomegalovirus-associated TCR beta chains were confirmed in vitro to be specific for cytomegalovirus antigens. This cohort had only TCR beta chains sequenced, and the lack of alpha or paired-chain data limited which features could be detected. It was suggested by the authors that the approach could potentially be generalized to other disease states and immunological phenotypes. Strong co-occurrence of HLA alleles, especially DR and DQ, made assigning TCR associations to individual alleles difficult. In both the original and validation cohorts, the classifier was reported to diagnose cytomegalovirus status with high specificity and sensitivity. In a later analysis, the rate of TCR association differed among HLA loci, with DRB1 alleles having the most associated TCRs and HLA-C alleles having the fewest. A later analysis associated approximately 17,000 TCR beta sequences with specific HLA alleles at a false discovery rate of 0.05. The earlier analysis of some 540 of the donors excluded about 16 rarely observed V segments, including chromosome 9 orphons, because counts were too low. Compared with the 666-donor mean, donors in an Asian-associated ancestry cluster had fewer N-insertions in productive TCRs, according to a later genetic analysis. A later analysis reported that several top co-occurrence clusters appeared linked to parvovirus B19, influenza, CMV and Epstein-Barr virus. V-gene and J-gene trimming of TCR beta chains was associated with a missense DCLRE1C variant in a later genetic analysis, and the association was replicated in an independent cohort.

The library came from the immunoSEQ multiplex PCR assay. The multiplex PCR relied on a mix of 60 forward primers for TCR Vbeta segments and 13 reverse primers for TCR Jbeta segments. Amplification of the CDR3 region of rearranged TCR beta genes was performed with a multiplex PCR assay on genomic DNA. Amplified TCR beta libraries were sequenced as 87-base-pair reads on the Illumina HiSeq System. The authors' pipeline ran thus. In a later analysis, approximately 74 million unique TCR beta chains were counted across the 500 to 700 repertoires, and approximately 9.9 million of these chains were shared by at least two donors. Raw reads were error-corrected and collapsed into unique sequences with a nearest-neighbor algorithm that merged closely related sequences to remove PCR and sequencing errors. Alignment of CDR3 sequences to IMGT reference sequences was used to assign V, D and J gene segments. For a sequence to be retained, a match of at least six nucleotides was required to both a V gene segment and a J gene segment. Rearrangements were classified as productive when the CDR3 lacked stop codons and remained in frame with V and J, and all other rearrangements were classified as non-productive. Following IMGT convention, CDR3 was defined as the stretch from the second conserved V-encoded cysteine up to the conserved J-encoded phenylalanine. The earlier analysis of about 530 of the donors excluded any sequence lacking an unambiguous match to a single V gene segment. In an earlier analysis of some 590 of the donors, V segments were called functional above 56.7% productive rearrangements and were called segregating when the between-donor standard deviation exceeded 5%. A statistical classification framework was developed to diagnose cytomegalovirus status using the catalog of TCR beta chain sequences. In a later analysis, TCR nucleotide sequences were compared against IMGT/GENE-DB human TR gene sequences so that V and J genes could be assigned. In a later analysis, CDR3 sequences and most-parsimonious VDJ recombination scenarios were assigned using the TCRdist pipeline. A later analysis defined each TCR beta chain by its CDR3 amino acid sequence plus V-gene family, and excluded reads lacking a unique V-gene family. To address suspected cross-contamination and a sequencing artifact, a later analysis removed several hundred highly shared, low-generation-probability nucleotide sequences. In a later analysis, a clonal expansion index was calculated for each public chain from normalized within-repertoire ranks of inferred template counts. In a later analysis, generation probabilities were computed using a VDJ recombination model fitted to out-of-frame rearrangements, and the results were checked against IGoR. In a later analysis, TCR-TCR, TCR-HLA and TCR-CMV co-occurrence was scored with hypergeometric tests, and a repertoire-size bias correction was applied to TCR pairs. False discovery rates were estimated in a later analysis by permuting HLA or CMV assignments 20 times. In a later analysis, co-occurring TCRs were grouped using DBSCAN, with TCRdist sequence similarity added in when clustering inside HLA-allele-positive subsets. Co-occurrence clustering excluded repertoires with fewer than 30,000 or more than 120,000 public chains, plus five with anomalous nucleotide sharing. TCRdb retrieved this table from immuneACCESS and kept in-frame rearrangements only. Not all clones are present; in checked studies, unresolved V genes account for under half, and no reason is known for the remainder. That table furnishes V, J and clone size, whereas the DNA furnished D and trimming. Counted in this sample were 180,000 or so clones; around 80% of them appeared once. Clones ranked in the top ten supply roughly 1.5% of the sample.

The cysteine opens and the phenylalanine closes a CDR3 of 14 amino acids. The sequence is cut down to CDR3 DNA, 42 bases in frame from base 1. Germline trimming: 7 bases from V, 8 bases from J; junction bases outside gene matches: 8. From a lookup of the germline V gene, CDR1 and CDR2 are MGHDK and SYGVNS. Comment on this clone: The specificity of this receptor is unknown. Qualities for individual bases were not recorded, and no much larger clone is one base off.

In total, 666 healthy bone marrow donors made up the cohort. At the time of sampling, every cohort member was nominally healthy, though immune exposures that went unrecorded were likely present. The donor was CMV seronegative and belonged to the group of 352 seronegative cohort members. Each donor provided a peripheral blood sample, and peripheral blood mononuclear cells were used for TCR beta sequencing. The Qiagen DNeasy Blood Extraction Kit was used to extract genomic DNA from the blood cell samples. Specimen: PBMCs. The chain uses TRBV25-1 and TRBJ1-4; TRBD1 fits 9 bases in the junction. The sequence derives from a man between 18 and 35 years old in good health and CMV-seronegative. The CDR3 in this case is CASMSGTGFEKLFF. The base sequence is TGTGCCAGCATGTCGGGGACAGGGTTCGAAAAACTGTTTTTT.